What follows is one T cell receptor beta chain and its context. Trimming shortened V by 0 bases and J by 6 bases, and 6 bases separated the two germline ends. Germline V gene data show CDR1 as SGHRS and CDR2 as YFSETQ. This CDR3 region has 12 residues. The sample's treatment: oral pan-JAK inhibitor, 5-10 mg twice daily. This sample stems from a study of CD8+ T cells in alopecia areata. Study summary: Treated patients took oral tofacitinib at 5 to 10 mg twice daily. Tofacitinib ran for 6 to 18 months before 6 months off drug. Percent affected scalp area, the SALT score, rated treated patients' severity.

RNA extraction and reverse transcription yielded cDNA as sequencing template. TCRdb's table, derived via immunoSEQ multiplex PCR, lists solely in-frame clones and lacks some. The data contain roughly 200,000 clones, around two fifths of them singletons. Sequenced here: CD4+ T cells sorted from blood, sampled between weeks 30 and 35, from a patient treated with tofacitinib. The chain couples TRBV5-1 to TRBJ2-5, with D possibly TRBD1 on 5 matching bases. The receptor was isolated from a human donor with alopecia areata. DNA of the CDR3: TGCGCCAGCAGCTTGGCAGGGCAGACCCAGTACTTC. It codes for CASSLAGQTQYF.